These 16 T cell receptor beta chains originate from one sample sequenced in a study of tumor-infiltrating lymphocytes in oesophageal squamous cell carcinoma. TCRdb re-called the PCR reads with MiXCR, one entry per CDR3 protein. Here the sample spans more than 15,000 distinct CDR3 sequences, over 40% being singletons. Sequences were obtained from normal esophageal tissue next to the tumor. Receptor source: a female donor with esophageal squamous cell carcinoma.

This clonotype was counted many times. The chain recombines TRBV7-2 with TRBJ2-1; D remains ambiguous. Trimming stripped 5 bases from V and 0 bases from J, with 11 bases between. There are 15 residues in the CDR3. The germline gives CDR1 SGHTA, CDR2 FQGNSA. The CDR3 region is CASSLDGSSYNEQFF. Here the CDR3 DNA reads TGTGCCAGCAGCCTCGACGGAAGCTCCTACAATGAGCAGTTCTTC.

By share, this clonotype ranks as medium-sized. The gene calls are TRBV7-2 and TRBJ2-5; TRBD2 matches at 15 bases. Trimming removed 5 bases from V and 5 bases from J; junction bases left unmatched: 3. Germline CDR1 reads SGHTA; CDR2 reads FQGNSA. The CDR3 has 15 amino acids. The CDR3 DNA reads as TGTGCCAGCAGCAAAGGGACTAGCGGGAGGGAGACCCAGTACTTC. Encoded protein: CASSKGTSGRETQYF. Variable domain in full (rest from reference TRBV7-2 and TRBJ2-5): GAGVSQSPSNKVTEKGKDVELRCDPISGHTALYWYRQSLGQGLEFLIYFQGNSAPDKSGLPSDRFSAERTGGSVSTLTIQRTQQEDSAVYLCASSKGTSGRETQYFGPGTRLLVL.

This clonotype was observed at least ten times. This chain uses TRBV27 with TRBJ2-4; 10 nucleotides line up with TRBD1. Gene TRBJ2-7 matches the end of the DNA better, so the J call may be wrong. Germline V gene data show CDR1 as MNHEY and CDR2 as SMNVEV (reference sequence). The CDR3 loop spans 14 amino acids. CDR3 region: CASSLGQGVHEQYF. The CDR3 nucleotides are TGTGCCAGCAGTCTAGGACAGGGGGTCCACGAGCAGTACTTC.

To note about this clonotype: This may be a read error, as it is one base from a much larger clone. The chain has TRBV10-3 and TRBJ1-5; no reliable D call. This CDR3 is 12 amino acids long. The V gene's germline CDR1 is ENHRY and CDR2 SYGVKD. CDR3 in DNA: TGTGCCATCAGTCCCGGAGATCGACCCCAGAATTTT. Its translation is CAISPGDRPQNF.

This clonotype was seen a few times. The chain uses TRBV7-3 and TRBJ2-5, with D possibly called TRBD1 or TRBD2 (5 bases each). The DNA end lines up better with TRBJ2-1; the J call may be wrong. The CDR3 covers 17 residues. Germline V lookup: CDR1 SGHTA, CDR2 FQGTGA. CDR3 amino acids: CASSLFPGTPIYNEQFF. The CDR3 DNA reads TGTGCCAGCAGCTTATTCCCCGGGACCCCTATATACAATGAGCAGTTCTTC.

This clonotype showed up just a few times. This chain links TRBV7-3 with TRBJ2-1; 7 bases are shared with TRBD1. The DNA end lines up better with TRBJ2-5; the J call may be wrong. CDR3 length equals 13 residues. Germline CDR1 reads SGHTA; CDR2 reads FQGTGA. CDR3 residues: CASSRGQLETQYF. The CDR3, as DNA: TGTGCCAGCAGCCGGGGACAGTTGGAGACCCAGTACTTC.

The chain has TRBV12-3 or TRBV12-4 and TRBJ2-5, with D possibly being TRBD1 (5 bases). There are 15 residues in the CDR3. With 6 bases removed from V and 0 bases from J, the gap between germline ends came to 14 bases. The DNA for the CDR3 is TGTGCCAGCAGCCCTGGCTCAGGGTACCAAGAGACCCAGTACTTC. Its protein is CASSPGSGYQETQYF.

The genes are TRBV6-1 and TRBJ2-3; tentatively, D is TRBD1 (5 bases). Judging by the DNA end, TRBJ1-2 fits better; the J call may be wrong. The CDR3 covers 15 residues. Germline loops: CDR1 MNHNS, CDR2 SASEGT. CDR3 DNA sequence: TGTGCCAGCAGTGATCGTTGGCAGGGTTTCGATGGCTACACCTTC. Protein: CASSDRWQGFDGYTF.

This rearrangement joins TRBV12-3 or TRBV12-4 to TRBJ2-2; tentatively, D is TRBD1 (5 bases). The V and J ends lost 3 bases and 2 bases respectively, with 10 bases between them. This CDR3 has 15 amino acids. In nucleotides, the CDR3 is TGTGCCAGCAGTTTTGGGCAGGGCAACACCGGGGAGCTGTTTTTT. This encodes CASSFGQGNTGELFF.

This clonotype appeared a few times. The rearrangement joins TRBV28 to TRBJ2-7; the match to TRBD2 covers 8 bases. The J call is uncertain, as TRBJ2-5 better fits the DNA end. CDR1 and CDR2 (germline): MDHEN, SYDVKM. CDR3 length: 16 residues. The CDR3: CASSSFLSGVGETQYF. CDR3 nucleotides: TGTGCCAGCAGTTCTTTTCTTAGCGGGGTGGGAGAGACCCAGTACTTC.

The chain is built from TRBV19 and TRBJ2-2; a weak D match, TRBD2 (5 bases). The V gene's germline CDR1 is LNHDA and CDR2 SQIVND (reference sequence). Trimming cost V 5 bases and J 6 bases, with 16 bases left between them. This CDR3 is 15 amino acids long. The CDR3 DNA follows: TGTGCCAGTAGTCAAAACGGCCGGGATCCCGGGGAGCTGTTTTTT. This codes for CASSQNGRDPGELFF.

The chain links TRBV6-6 to TRBJ2-3; TRBD1 might be the D (6 bases). Matching the DNA end better, TRBJ1-5 makes the J call doubtful. Germline loops: CDR1 MNHNY, CDR2 SVGAGI (reference sequence). This CDR3 has 15 amino acids. CDR3 DNA sequence: TGTGCCAGCAGTTACCCAGGGGTTAGCAATCAGCCCCAGCATTTT. Protein: CASSYPGVSNQPQHF.

The chain combines TRBV28 with TRBJ2-1; no firm D call. The J call may be faulty, since TRBJ1-2 better matches the DNA end. Germline CDR1 reads MDHEN; CDR2 reads SYDVKM. This CDR3 comprises 13 residues. The DNA of the CDR3 is TGTGCCAGCAGTTTACCCAGAAACTATGGCTACACCTTC. Its translation: CASSLPRNYGYTF.

This chain links TRBV18 with TRBJ2-1; D gene unclear. The J call could be wrong; TRBJ2-7 is a better fit for the DNA end. Germline assignment: CDR1 KGHSH and CDR2 LQKENI. This CDR3 comprises 17 residues. In DNA form, the CDR3 reads TGTGCCAGCTCACCTTCTCTTCCAAGATCAACCGACTACGAGCAGTACTTC. Translated, it gives CASSPSLPRSTDYEQYF.

The chain is built from TRBV12-3 or TRBV12-4 and TRBJ2-3; D is unclear. Near its end, the DNA agrees better with TRBJ2-7, so the J call may be wrong. CDR3 length: 13 amino acids. Here the CDR3 DNA reads TGTGCCAGCAGTTTAGTTGGCCCCTACGAGCAGTACTTC. This encodes CASSLVGPYEQYF.

This sequence joins TRBV11-1 and TRBJ2-5; 14 nucleotides align to TRBD2. The assigned J gene may be wrong: the sequence end matches TRBJ2-1 better. The CDR3 length is 19 residues. Germline assignment: CDR1 SGHAT and CDR2 FQDESV (reference sequence). The DNA of the CDR3 is TGTGCCAGCAGCTCAACCGGGACTAGCGGGAGTTTTTTCGGCAATGAGCAGTTCTTC. Its protein product is CASSSTGTSGSFFGNEQFF.